The 5 T cell receptor beta chains listed next were all sequenced from one sample in a study of cytomegalovirus exposure and HLA in healthy donors (dated by TCRdb to about 2017). Library construction relied on the immunoSEQ multiplex PCR assay. For the multiplex PCR, a mixture combining 60 forward primers for TCR Vbeta segments and 13 reverse primers for TCR Jbeta segments was used. TCRdb carries this immuneACCESS record with in-frame sequences only. Its versions omit some clonotypes, under half of them owing to an unresolved V gene in the studies checked, with the rest unexplained. Recorded for this sample are 270,000 or so clones; just over 85% of them occurred a single time. 3.5% to 4% of the sample is taken by the ten largest. Sequencing was done on a sample of PBMCs. These TCRs come from a man between 40 and 49 years old in good health and CMV-seropositive.

The rearrangement joins TRBV10-2 to TRBJ2-7, with D possibly TRBD1 on 6 matching bases. The V gene lost 0 bases and the J gene lost 4 bases, with 19 bases spanning the gap. This CDR3 has 17 amino acids. The germline gives CDR1 WSHSY, CDR2 SAAADI. CDR3 DNA sequence: TGCGCCAGCAGTGAGTCGAAATGGATCGGGACACAGTACGAGCAGTACTTC. Translation: CASSESKWIGTQYEQYF.

The genes are TRBV9 and TRBJ1-4; 7 positions match TRBD1. Trimming removed 3 bases from V and 8 bases from J; junction bases left unmatched: 13. Looked up from germline, CDR1 is SGDLS and CDR2 is YYNGEE. This CDR3 has 16 residues. The CDR3 here is CASSERQGGRWEKLFF. The DNA of the CDR3 is TGTGCCAGCAGCGAACGACAGGGAGGACGGTGGGAAAAACTGTTTTTT.

Regarding this clone: A read error may account for a junction end that differs from germline. J is TRBJ1-4 and V is TRBV7-9; 8 bases match TRBD1. The length of the CDR3 is 16 residues. CDR1 SEHNR and CDR2 FQNEAQ come from the germline V gene (reference sequence). CDR3 coding DNA: TGTTCCAGCAGCTTTTCCAGGGGGCAAAATAATGAAAAACTGTTTTTT. Protein sequence: CSSSFSRGQNNEKLFF.

The chain is built from TRBV5-3 and TRBJ1-2; 9 bases map to TRBD1. TRBV5-3 qualifies as an ORF whose function is uncertain. This CDR3 comprises 14 residues. After removal of 0 bases from V and 9 bases from J, the junction contained 6 bases not matched to a gene. CDR3 amino acids: CARSLVGTGKRYTF. The CDR3 coding sequence is TGTGCCAGAAGCTTGGTAGGGACAGGGAAACGCTACACCTTC.

The J gene is TRBJ2-1, the V gene TRBV7-9; 8 nucleotides agree with TRBD2. The CDR3 spans 13 residues. The J segment lost 8 bases and the V segment lost 7 bases, leaving 7 bases of the junction unmatched. CDR1 and CDR2 (germline): SEHNR, FQNEAQ (reference sequence). CDR3 region: CASTREGWYEQFF. Here the CDR3 DNA reads TGTGCCAGCACCCGGGAGGGTTGGTATGAGCAGTTCTTC. Full variable domain (remainder filled in from reference TRBV7-9 and TRBJ2-1): DTGVSQNPRHKITKRGQNVTFRCDPISEHNRLYWYRQTLGQGPEFLTYFQNEAQLEKSRLLSDRFSAERPKGSFSTLEIQRTEQGDSAMYLCASTREGWYEQFFGPGTRLTVL.